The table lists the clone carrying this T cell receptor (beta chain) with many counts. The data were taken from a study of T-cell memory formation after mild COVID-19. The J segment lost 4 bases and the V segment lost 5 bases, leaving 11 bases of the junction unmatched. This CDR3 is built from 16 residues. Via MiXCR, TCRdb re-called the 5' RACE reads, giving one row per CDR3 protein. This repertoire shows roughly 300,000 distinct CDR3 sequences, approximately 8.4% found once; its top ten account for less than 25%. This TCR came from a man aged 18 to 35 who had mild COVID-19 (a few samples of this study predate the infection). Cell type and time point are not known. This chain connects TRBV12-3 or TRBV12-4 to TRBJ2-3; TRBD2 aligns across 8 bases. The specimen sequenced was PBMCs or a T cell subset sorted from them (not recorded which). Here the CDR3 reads CASSPWTSLSADTQYF. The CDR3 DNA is TGTGCCAGCAGTCCCTGGACTAGCTTGTCGGCAGATACGCAGTATTTT.